These T cell receptor beta chains were read from a single sample in a study of CD8 T cells in ankylosing spondylitis. MiXCR, applied by TCRdb to the 5' RACE reads, yields one record per CDR3 protein. Of 150,000 to 250,000 distinct CDR3 sequences listed, around 13% were seen once; the top ten hold approximately 15%. Sequenced: blood, either unsorted or a sorted T cell fraction (not recorded which). These receptors were collected from a male donor with ankylosing spondylitis or in good health (not recorded which). The CDR3 runs from the conserved cysteine through the conserved F or W. The D gene is left open where the match is weak. The size field is filled for only some rows; it gives once, few, many or a size class.

D: .; J: TRBJ2-1; V: TRBV6-4; size: .; CDR3: CASSVEDGSSYNEQFF; DNA: TGTGCCAGCAGTGTAGAGGACGGGAGCTCCTACAATGAGCAGTTCTTC
D: .; J: TRBJ2-7; V: TRBV3-1; size: few; CDR3: CASSRGYGQSYEQYF; DNA: TGTGCCAGCAGCCGGGGGTACGGCCAGTCCTACGAGCAGTACTTC
D: .; J: TRBJ1-1; V: TRBV12-3/TRBV12-4; size: few; CDR3: CASSPQGSVEAFF; DNA: TGTGCCAGCAGTCCGCAGGGTAGCGTTGAAGCTTTCTTT
D: TRBD2; J: TRBJ2-7; V: TRBV6-1; size: .; CDR3: CASSEGGPGLGLYEQYF; DNA: TGTGCCAGCAGTGAAGGGGGTCCGGGACTAGGACTCTACGAGCAGTACTTC
D: .; J: TRBJ2-1; V: TRBV6-1; size: .; CDR3: CASMGGYRDEQFF; DNA: TGTGCCAGCATGGGGGGCTACCGGGATGAGCAGTTCTTC
D: TRBD2; J: TRBJ2-1; V: TRBV6-5; size: .; CDR3: CASSYSSGGTIVWHEQFF; DNA: TGTGCCAGCAGTTACTCTAGCGGGGGGACGATAGTCTGGCATGAGCAGTTCTTC
D: .; J: TRBJ2-4; V: TRBV5-1; size: .; CDR3: CASSLDENIQYF; DNA: TGCGCCAGCAGCTTGGACGAAAACATTCAGTACTTC
D: .; J: TRBJ2-1; V: TRBV19; size: .; CDR3: CASSIVSNEQFF; DNA: TGTGCCAGTAGTATAGTGTCTAATGAGCAGTTCTTC
D: TRBD2; J: TRBJ2-3; V: TRBV5-1; size: many; CDR3: CASSPGLVEFSTDTQYF; DNA: TGCGCCAGCAGCCCCGGACTAGTAGAGTTTAGCACAGATACGCAGTATTTT
D: .; J: TRBJ2-1; V: TRBV4-2; size: few; CDR3: CASSRTRGNEQFF; DNA: TGTGCCAGCAGCCGCACCCGGGGAAATGAGCAGTTCTTC
D: .; J: TRBJ1-1; V: TRBV19; size: few; CDR3: CASSKRGGTTEAFF; DNA: TGTGCCAGTAGTAAAAGGGGGGGGACCACTGAAGCTTTCTTT
D: TRBD1; J: TRBJ1-2; V: TRBV12-3/TRBV12-4; size: few; CDR3: CASSEGQFYGYTF; DNA: TGTGCCAGCAGTGAGGGACAGTTCTATGGCTACACCTTC
D: .; J: TRBJ2-3; V: TRBV5-6; size: few; CDR3: CASSFVGGRTDTQYF; DNA: TGTGCCAGCAGCTTCGTGGGGGGACGCACAGATACGCAGTATTTT
D: .; J: TRBJ2-5; V: TRBV20-1; size: many; CDR3: CSARGALRTQYF; DNA: TGCAGTGCTAGAGGGGCCCTAAGGACCCAGTACTTC
D: .; J: TRBJ2-7; V: TRBV3-1; size: .; CDR3: CASSQDEGLDEQYF; DNA: TGTGCCAGCAGCCAAGATGAGGGCCTCGACGAGCAGTACTTC
D: .; J: TRBJ2-5; V: TRBV12-3/TRBV12-4; size: few; CDR3: CASRGIQETQYF; DNA: TGTGCCAGCAGGGGAATACAAGAGACCCAGTACTTC
D: .; J: TRBJ2-5; V: TRBV7-9; size: few; CDR3: CASSRQSQETQYF; DNA: TGTGCCAGCAGCAGACAGTCCCAAGAGACCCAGTACTTC
D: .; J: TRBJ2-2; V: TRBV5-1; size: many; CDR3: CASSPIRSNTGELFF; DNA: TGCGCCAGCAGCCCTATTCGATCCAACACCGGGGAGCTGTTTTTT
D: .; J: TRBJ2-3; V: TRBV5-1; size: many; CDR3: CASSLDPGAFTDTQYF; DNA: TGCGCCAGCAGCTTGGATCCGGGGGCGTTCACAGATACGCAGTATTTT
D: TRBD2; J: TRBJ2-7; V: TRBV7-8; size: few; CDR3: CASTLAGGAYEQYF; DNA: TGTGCCAGCACCTTAGCGGGAGGGGCCTACGAGCAGTACTTC
D: .; J: TRBJ2-2; V: TRBV12-3/TRBV12-4; size: few; CDR3: CASSLASGNTGELFF; DNA: TGTGCCAGCAGTTTAGCTAGCGGGAACACCGGGGAGCTGTTTTTT
D: .; J: TRBJ2-1; V: TRBV20-1; size: .; CDR3: CSARDQLWNEQFF; DNA: TGCAGTGCTAGAGATCAGCTTTGGAATGAGCAGTTCTTC
D: .; J: TRBJ2-7; V: TRBV4-1; size: many; CDR3: CASSHATFYEQYF; DNA: TGCGCCAGCAGCCACGCGACTTTTTACGAGCAGTACTTC
D: .; J: TRBJ2-7; V: TRBV4-1; size: few; CDR3: CASSQERPYEQYF; DNA: TGCGCCAGCAGCCAAGAGCGCCCTTACGAGCAGTACTTC
D: .; J: TRBJ2-1; V: TRBV27; size: .; CDR3: CASRSYNEQFF; DNA: TGTGCCAGCAGGTCCTACAATGAGCAGTTCTTC
D: .; J: TRBJ2-1; V: TRBV5-1; size: .; CDR3: CASSRGPGIDNEQFF; DNA: TGCGCCAGCAGCCGAGGGCCAGGGATTGACAATGAGCAGTTCTTC
D: TRBD1; J: TRBJ2-5; V: TRBV6-5; size: few; CDR3: CASSSRQGDETQYF; DNA: TGTGCCAGCAGTTCCCGACAGGGGGACGAGACCCAGTACTTC
D: .; J: TRBJ2-4; V: TRBV5-7; size: few; CDR3: CASSLLAGQGFAKNIQYF; DNA: TGTGCCAGCAGCTTGTTAGCGGGACAGGGATTCGCCAAAAACATTCAGTACTTC
D: .; J: TRBJ2-3; V: TRBV2; size: few; CDR3: CASSDRPRRDTQYF; DNA: TGTGCCAGCAGTGATCGGCCCAGAAGGGATACGCAGTATTTT
D: .; J: TRBJ2-7; V: TRBV5-5; size: few; CDR3: CASSLSFPEISYEQYF; DNA: TGTGCCAGCAGCTTGTCGTTCCCGGAGATCTCCTACGAGCAGTACTTC
D: TRBD2; J: TRBJ2-1; V: TRBV5-1; size: many; CDR3: CASTRGTSGYNEQFF; DNA: TGCGCCAGCACTAGGGGGACTAGCGGATACAATGAGCAGTTCTTC
D: .; J: TRBJ2-1; V: TRBV11-2; size: few; CDR3: CASSLQGISVNEQFF; DNA: TGTGCCAGCAGCTTACAGGGGATATCAGTCAATGAGCAGTTCTTC
D: TRBD1; J: TRBJ1-2; V: TRBV6-2/TRBV6-3; size: few; CDR3: CASSYSEVGDRNYGYTF; DNA: TGTGCCAGCAGTTACTCTGAGGTGGGGGACAGGAACTATGGCTACACCTTC
D: .; J: TRBJ2-3; V: TRBV12-3/TRBV12-4; size: many; CDR3: CASSFADTTDTQYF; DNA: TGTGCCAGCAGTTTCGCGGACACCACAGATACGCAGTATTTT
D: .; J: TRBJ2-7; V: TRBV7-9; size: .; CDR3: CASSSGHKSYEQYF; DNA: TGTGCCAGCAGCTCCGGACACAAGTCCTACGAGCAGTACTTC
D: TRBD2; J: TRBJ2-3; V: TRBV12-3/TRBV12-4; size: many; CDR3: CASSPSWASGGVTSTDTQYF; DNA: TGTGCCAGCAGCCCCTCTTGGGCTAGCGGGGGGGTTACTAGCACAGATACGCAGTATTTT